The 19 T cell receptor beta chains below were found in one sample sequenced in a study of blood T cell repertoires in COVID-19. Assay: immunoSEQ multiplex PCR; the TCRdb copy retains only in-frame clones and omits some. Here the sample spans about 300,000 clones, under 90% being singletons. The specimen was PBMCs or T cells enriched from blood (not recorded which). Every receptor here comes from a man aged 25-45 years who had recovered from COVID-19.

J is TRBJ2-7 and V is TRBV2; 8 bases fit TRBD2. The length of the CDR3 is 13 residues. Germline trimming cut 6 bases from V and 6 bases from J; bases unmatched to any gene: 7. Germline values: CDR1 SNHLY, CDR2 FYNNEI. CDR3: CASSERELREQYF. The CDR3 region has the DNA TGTGCCAGCAGCGAGCGGGAGCTTCGCGAGCAGTACTTC.

J is TRBJ2-7 and V is TRBV11-2; 9 bases align to TRBD2. Germline values: CDR1 SGHAT, CDR2 FQNNGV. The CDR3 totals 14 residues. The V and J ends lost 1 base and 4 bases, in that order; junction bases with no gene match: 2. The CDR3 DNA is TGTGCCAGCAGCTTAGTACTAGCGGGTTACGAGCAGTACTTC. This translates into CASSLVLAGYEQYF.

The chain recombines TRBV2 with TRBJ2-5; 9 bases map to TRBD2. V lost 5 bases and J lost 5; bases outside the gene matches: 9. Germline CDR1 reads SNHLY; CDR2 reads FYNNEI. This CDR3 is 15 amino acids long. The CDR3 reads CASSILGGGVETQYF. For the CDR3, the DNA is TGTGCCAGCAGTATTCTGGGCGGGGGGGTCGAGACCCAGTACTTC.

This clone was counted a few times. This chain links TRBV4-1 with TRBJ1-6; possibly TRBD1 for D (6 bases). Trimming removed 4 bases at V and 7 bases at J, with 23 bases between. This CDR3 comprises 18 residues. Germline V gene sequence: CDR1 MGHRA, CDR2 YSYEKL. The CDR3 reads CASSPEKTGPGGNSPLHF. The CDR3 DNA sequence: TGCGCCAGCAGCCCCGAGAAGACAGGCCCTGGGGGAAATTCACCCCTCCACTTT.

The chain recombines TRBV5-4 with TRBJ1-4, with 8 nucleotides matching TRBD1. With V trimmed by 0 bases and J by 7 bases, 5 bases remained unmatched. CDR1 and CDR2 from the germline V gene are SGHNT and YYREEE (reference sequence). The CDR3 contains 15 residues. CDR3 amino acids: CASSLAGQGGEKLFF. Written as DNA, the CDR3 is TGTGCCAGCAGCTTGGCCGGACAGGGAGGTGAAAAACTGTTTTTT. Complete variable domain (other parts from reference TRBV5-4 and TRBJ1-4): ETGVTQSPTHLIKTRGQQVTLRCSSQSGHNTVSWYQQALGQGPQFIFQYYREEENGRGNFPPRFSGLQFPNYSSELNVNALELDDSALYLCASSLAGQGGEKLFFGSGTQLSVL.

The chain couples TRBV2 to TRBJ2-7; TRBD2 matches 10 bases. Trimming took 8 bases from V and 0 from J; bases not matched to a gene: 7. This CDR3 comprises 15 residues. Per germline, CDR1 SNHLY and CDR2 FYNNEI. This CDR3 is CASGSSGGSSYEQYF. CDR3 bases: TGTGCCAGCGGGAGTAGCGGGGGGAGCTCCTACGAGCAGTACTTC.

The chain uses TRBV3-1 (or the pseudogene TRBV3-2) and TRBJ1-4; D is uncertain. The CDR3 loop spans 17 amino acids. Germline V gene sequence: CDR1 LGHDT, CDR2 YNNKEL (reference sequence). V gave up 4 bases and J gave up 4 bases, with 19 bases separating them. CDR3 in amino acids: CASSPSGLGGGNEKLFF. Here the CDR3 DNA reads TGTGCCAGCAGCCCGAGCGGTCTTGGCGGAGGTAATGAAAAACTGTTTTTT.

This chain links TRBV6-5 with TRBJ1-5; 11 nucleotides line up with TRBD1. Trimming removed 6 bases from V and 11 bases from J; junction bases left unmatched: 12. CDR3 length equals 15 residues. The germline CDR1 and CDR2 sequences are MNHEY and SVGAGI. The CDR3 DNA reads as TGTGCCAGCAGGGGACAGGGGGGTATGGTGCAGTCCCAGCATTTT. Its translation: CASRGQGGMVQSQHF.

The V and J genes are TRBV24-1 and TRBJ1-1; TRBD1 aligns across 9 bases. V shed 9 bases, J shed 5 bases, and the junction held 0 bases outside the gene matches. The CDR3 is made up of 11 amino acids. Germline values: CDR1 KGHDR, CDR2 SFDVKD. In nucleotides, the CDR3 is TGTGCCACCGGACAGGGGACTGAAGCTTTCTTT. This translates into CATGQGTEAFF.

The chain couples TRBV30 to TRBJ1-3; 7 bases align to TRBD1. The CDR3 sequence is 13 residues long. The junction had 6 bases not matched to a gene; V was cut back by 0 bases and J by 10 bases. Germline assignment: CDR1 GTSNPN and CDR2 SVGIG (reference sequence). CDR3 region: CAWSVPPRGTIYF. In nucleotides, the CDR3 is TGTGCCTGGAGTGTACCCCCCAGGGGGACCATATATTTT.

This CDR3 reads CASISSGNTIYF. CDR3 sequence (DNA): TGTGCCAGCATTAGCTCTGGAAACACCATATATTTT. The chain has TRBV12-3 or TRBV12-4 and TRBJ1-3; no firm D call. This CDR3 is built from 12 residues. V lost 7 bases and J lost 0, with 4 bases in between.

The chain employs TRBV11-2 and TRBJ2-7; 8 nucleotides agree with TRBD2. Germline-derived CDR1 and CDR2 are SGHAT and FQNNGV. The junction had 15 bases not matched to a gene; V was cut back by 1 base and J by 4 bases. The CDR3 length is 18 residues. CDR3 region: CASSLVARGLAPGYEQYF. The CDR3 DNA is TGTGCCAGCAGCTTAGTGGCCCGAGGACTAGCCCCCGGATACGAGCAGTACTTC.

The gene calls are TRBV9 and TRBJ2-7; a weak D match, TRBD2 (6 bases). The CDR3 length is 16 residues. V was trimmed by 0 bases and J by 3 bases, leaving 16 bases between them. CDR1 and CDR2 (germline): SGDLS, YYNGEE. The CDR3: CASSVGSGRTNYEQYF. DNA of the CDR3: TGTGCCAGCAGCGTAGGTAGCGGTCGGACTAACTACGAGCAGTACTTC.

This chain uses TRBV10-2 with TRBJ2-3; 8 nucleotides agree with TRBD2. The CDR3 runs 17 residues. J gave up 4 bases and V 0 bases, and 9 bases lay outside the gene matches. Per germline, CDR1 WSHSY and CDR2 SAAADI. CDR3 sequence: CASSESDRGGFADTQYF. CDR3 DNA: TGCGCCAGCAGTGAGTCGGACCGCGGGGGGTTCGCAGATACGCAGTATTTT.

The V gene is TRBV27, the J gene TRBJ2-7; 10 bases fit TRBD2. CDR1 is MNHEY, CDR2 SMNVEV, per germline (reference sequence). The V and J ends lost 9 bases and 4 bases, in that order; junction bases with no gene match: 6. The length of the CDR3 is 13 residues. DNA of the CDR3: TGTGCCAGTAGCGGGGGGCCCGATTACGAGCAGTACTTC. This sequence encodes CASSGGPDYEQYF.

The CDR3 DNA reads as TGTGCTAGTGGGCCGGACAGGGATTCGAATGAGCAGTTCTTC. Translated: CASGPDRDSNEQFF. The chain combines TRBV12-5 with TRBJ2-1, with 8 nucleotides matching TRBD1. Per the germline V gene, CDR1 is LGHNT and CDR2 is FRNRAP. Trimming cost V 6 bases and J 7 bases; bases outside gene matches: 8. The length of the CDR3 is 14 residues.

The chain combines TRBV6-1 with TRBJ2-2; the match to TRBD2 covers 10 bases. CDR3 length equals 18 residues. With 0 bases clipped from V and 6 bases from J, the junction kept 10 bases outside the gene matches. CDR1 MNHNS and CDR2 SASEGT come from the germline V gene. CDR3 sequence (DNA): TGTGCCAGCAGTGAAGCGCATCTGCTAGCGGGAGTAGCCGGGGAGCTGTTTTTT. Translated: CASSEAHLLAGVAGELFF.

A single count supports this clone. The rearrangement joins TRBV7-9 to TRBJ1-1, with no clear D. From germline, CDR1 is SEHNR and CDR2 FQNEAQ (reference sequence). V shed 6 bases and J shed 7 bases, with 9 bases lying between them. This CDR3 spans 11 amino acids. This CDR3 is CASRAVSEAFF. The CDR3 DNA is TGTGCCAGCAGGGCAGTAAGTGAAGCTTTCTTT. Complete variable domain (other parts from reference TRBV7-9 and TRBJ1-1): DTGVSQNPRHKITKRGQNVTFRCDPISEHNRLYWYRQTLGQGPEFLTYFQNEAQLEKSRLLSDRFSAERPKGSFSTLEIQRTEQGDSAMYLCASRAVSEAFFGQGTRLTVV.

The chain carries TRBV6-1 and TRBJ2-4; weak D call: TRBD1 (7 bases). Between the trimmed V and J ends, which lost 6 bases and 5 bases, there was a span of 20 bases. This CDR3 is built from 16 residues. Germline V gives CDR1 MNHNS, CDR2 SASEGT. CDR3 sequence reads: CASRERPGQRENIQYF. The CDR3 DNA reads TGTGCCAGCAGGGAAAGACCGGGACAGCGGGAAAACATTCAGTACTTC.